Below, one T cell receptor beta chain is given with its context. What it recognizes is unknown. Germline loops: CDR1 MNHEY, CDR2 SMNVEV (reference sequence). The CDR3 extends over 13 amino acids. Trimming removed 5 bases from V and 6 bases from J; junction bases left unmatched: 6. The data derive from a study of glioma-infiltrating T cells. Study findings and constraints: Only very few CDR3 sequences appeared in both tissue and blood. Gliomas, especially low-grade, showed above-expected tissue-blood divergence; non-neoplastic patients showed below.

Amplification of TCR alpha and beta CDR3 regions from RNA used iRepertoire nested multiplex PCR. Tissue mRNA or PBMC total RNA, roughly 90-400 ng, went into one-step reverse transcription and amplification. TCRdb reprocessed the multiplex PCR reads with MiXCR, giving one entry per CDR3 protein. The data contain over 120,000 distinct CDR3 sequences, about two fifths of them seen just once; the ten biggest clones take up around 18%. Sequencing was done on a sample of glioma tissue, nonneoplastic brain tissue, or PBMCs (not recorded which). The rearrangement joins TRBV27 to TRBJ1-1; TRBD1 aligns across 7 bases. The sequence came from a human donor with low-grade glioma or glioblastoma, undergoing nonglioma brain surgery, or in good health (not recorded which). Here the CDR3 reads CASSPGTVPEAFF. The DNA for the CDR3 is TGTGCCAGCAGTCCGGGGACAGTGCCTGAAGCTTTCTTT.